The 15 T cell receptor beta chains given below trace back to one sample, sequenced in a study of shared clonotypes between healthy human individuals. The method was immunoSEQ multiplex PCR; TCRdb's version includes in-frame clones alone and lacks a portion of them. The table has about 2.4 million clones, roughly 93% seen once. Sequencing input: naive CD4+ T cells from PBMCs. The subset denotes: CD45RA+ positively selected. The receptor set was obtained from a man aged 18-30 years in good health. Some clones in this sample may be carry-over from other donors' samples.

CDR3 amino acids: CAWNVVVSANEQFF. The CDR3 nucleotides read TGTGCCTGGAACGTCGTTGTGTCGGCGAATGAGCAGTTCTTC. This chain connects TRBV30 to TRBJ2-1; no clear D. The germline CDR1 and CDR2 sequences are GTSNPN and SVGIG (reference sequence). The CDR3 length is 14 residues. Trimming pared 4 bases from V and 7 bases from J, leaving 17 bases between.

V and J are TRBV28 and TRBJ2-4; tentatively, D is TRBD2 (6 bases). The CDR3 totals 18 residues. The V end lost 2 bases, the J end lost 0 bases, and 17 bases lay between the germline ends. Germline lookup yields CDR1 MDHEN and CDR2 SYDVKM. CDR3 sequence reads: CASSLGRSGGVAKNIQYF. For the CDR3, the DNA is TGTGCCAGCAGTTTAGGTAGGAGCGGCGGGGTAGCCAAAAACATTCAGTACTTC.

The V call is TRBV6-4, the J call TRBJ2-2; D is perhaps TRBD1 (6 bases). The germline V gene has CDR1 MRHNA and CDR2 SNTAGT. The germline V and J ends were trimmed by 2 bases and 6 bases, with 13 bases remaining between them. This CDR3 has 15 residues. The CDR3 sequence is CASSDGQGRPGELFF. DNA for the CDR3: TGTGCCAGCAGTGACGGTCAGGGGCGACCCGGGGAGCTGTTTTTT.

The chain is built from TRBV18 and TRBJ1-2; tentative D call: TRBD1 (6 bases). The CDR3 consists of 12 residues. CDR1 KGHSH and CDR2 LQKENI come from the germline V gene. V lost 6 bases, J lost 6 bases, and 11 bases lay in between. As DNA, the CDR3 is TGTGCCAGCTCCCCAGGGGTTGATGGCTACACCTTC. This sequence encodes CASSPGVDGYTF.

V and J are TRBV18 and TRBJ2-7; D unclear. The germline V gene has CDR1 KGHSH and CDR2 LQKENI. Trimming removed 5 bases from V and 3 bases from J, with 14 bases in between. CDR3 length: 14 amino acids. CDR3 nucleotide sequence: TGTGCCAGCTCAAGTAGGAATTTGGGCTACGAGCAGTACTTC. Protein: CASSSRNLGYEQYF.

The chain joins TRBV7-8 to TRBJ2-2; D possibly corresponds to TRBD1 (6 bases). Germline values: CDR1 SGHVS, CDR2 FQNEAQ. The CDR3 runs to 18 residues. V dropped 2 bases and J dropped 1 base, with 17 bases sitting between them. CDR3 sequence reads: CASSLIGYSRGNTGELFF. The CDR3 DNA is TGTGCCAGCAGCTTAATCGGATATAGCAGGGGGAACACCGGGGAGCTGTTTTTT.

The chain combines TRBV25-1 with TRBJ2-2; D is possibly TRBD2 (5 bases). CDR3 length: 15 amino acids. The V end lost 4 bases, the J end lost 0 bases, and 9 bases lay between the germline ends. CDR1 is MGHDK and CDR2 is SYGVNS in the germline V gene. Written as DNA, the CDR3 is TGTGCCAGCAGTGCGCCCGGGACGAACACCGGGGAGCTGTTTTTT. This encodes CASSAPGTNTGELFF.

The chain has TRBV28 and TRBJ2-7, with D possibly being TRBD1 (5 bases). The germline V gene encodes CDR1 MDHEN and CDR2 SYDVKM. V was clipped by 0 bases and J by 4 bases, with 10 bases between them. The length of the CDR3 is 14 residues. CDR3 sequence (DNA): TGTGCCAGCAGTTTATGGCAGGGCTGGTACGAGCAGTACTTC. This codes for CASSLWQGWYEQYF.

This clone was counted between two and nine times. The chain has TRBV4-2 and TRBJ1-1, with D unclear. V was clipped by 4 bases and J by 6 bases, with 21 bases between them. The CDR3 is 16 amino acids. Germline V CDR1 and CDR2: LGHNA, YNFKEQ. The CDR3 coding sequence is TGTGCCAGCAGCCCCCGAGTTTGGGTTTCGAGGGCTGAAGCTTTCTTT. Its translation is CASSPRVWVSRAEAFF.

The chain uses TRBV10-2 and TRBJ1-5; tentatively, D is TRBD1 (6 bases). This CDR3 has 13 amino acids. Trimming shortened V by 5 bases and J by 6 bases, and 11 bases separated the two germline ends. Germline lookup yields CDR1 WSHSY and CDR2 SAAADI. CDR3 nucleotide sequence: TGCGCCAGCAGTACCGGGGGCACTCAGCCCCAGCATTTT. This encodes CASSTGGTQPQHF.

This rearrangement joins TRBV28 to TRBJ1-6; D gene ambiguous. CDR3 length: 14 residues. The germline V and J ends were trimmed by 6 bases and 8 bases, with 14 bases remaining between them. CDR1 is MDHEN, CDR2 SYDVKM, per germline. The CDR3 loop is CASSAPPLYSPLHF. The CDR3 nucleotides read TGTGCCAGCAGCGCACCTCCCCTATATTCACCCCTCCACTTT.

Turning to this clone: In the same sample, other DNA sequences code for this CDR3. The V call is TRBV7-9, the J call TRBJ2-3, with TRBD1 identical over 11 bases. V was pared by 5 bases and J by 3 bases, with 1 base of the junction left unmatched. This CDR3 spans 14 amino acids. Germline V gives CDR1 SEHNR, CDR2 FQNEAQ (reference sequence). CDR3 sequence (DNA): TGTGCCAGCAGCCGGGACAGGGGGACAGATACGCAGTATTTT. The encoded protein is CASSRDRGTDTQYF.

About this clone itself: The same CDR3 can be traced to other DNA sequences in this sample. The genes are TRBV9 and TRBJ2-1; 9 bases align to TRBD1. V shed 0 bases, J shed 4 bases, and the junction held 2 bases outside the gene matches. In germline, CDR1 is SGDLS, CDR2 YYNGEE. The CDR3 totals 15 residues. The CDR3 reads CASSVDRGLYNEQFF. The CDR3 nucleotides are TGTGCCAGCAGCGTAGACAGGGGGCTTTACAATGAGCAGTTCTTC.

V gene TRBV10-1 combines with J gene TRBJ2-2; 7 bases match TRBD1. This CDR3 contains 15 residues. In germline, CDR1 is WNHNN, CDR2 SYGVQD (reference sequence). Trimming removed 9 bases from V and 0 bases from J; junction bases left unmatched: 7. This CDR3 reads CARRGTEANTGELFF. The CDR3 DNA sequence: TGCGCCAGGAGAGGGACAGAAGCGAACACCGGGGAGCTGTTTTTT.

The chain couples TRBV6-1 to TRBJ1-1; the D is unclear. The CDR3 is 12 amino acids. Per the germline V gene, CDR1 is MNHNS and CDR2 is SASEGT. V was pared by 8 bases and J by 11 bases, with 18 bases between. The CDR3 is CASGSGLGRAFF. The CDR3 DNA reads TGTGCCAGCGGGTCGGGATTGGGCCGTGCTTTCTTT.